The 16 T cell receptor beta chains below come from one sample, sequenced in a study of cytomegalovirus exposure and HLA in healthy donors. The PCR employed 60 Vbeta primers together with 13 Jbeta primers. Using immunoSEQ multiplex PCR, the repertoire was profiled, and TCRdb retains in-frame clones only, with some absent. The sample carries around 150,000 clones, more than 60% recorded once. The sample was PBMCs. The receptor source for this set is a male donor in good health and CMV-seronegative.

The V call is TRBV6-1, the J call TRBJ1-1, with TRBD1 matching 7 bases. Germline assignment: CDR1 MNHNS and CDR2 SASEGT. The CDR3 extends over 15 amino acids. V trimming: 5 bases; J trimming: 5 bases; junction bases outside the gene matches: 11. The CDR3 here is CASSKTQTGRTEAFF. CDR3 DNA: TGTGCCAGCAGTAAAACCCAGACAGGGAGGACTGAAGCTTTCTTT.

Here the CDR3 reads CASSLSILGQHIGYTF. The CDR3 DNA follows: TGTGCCAGCAGTTTATCGATATTGGGACAGCACATTGGCTACACCTTC. The rearrangement links TRBV27 to TRBJ1-2; 7 bases map to TRBD1. CDR1 and CDR2 from the germline V gene are MNHEY and SMNVEV (reference sequence). The V gene end was trimmed by 0 bases and the J gene end by 7 bases; junction bases not matched to a gene: 11. The CDR3 sequence is 16 residues long.

The CDR3 nucleotides read TGTGCCAGCAGTCAAGGACTAGTTGCCGATACGCAGTATTTT. Translating it yields CASSQGLVADTQYF. The chain uses TRBV6-5 and TRBJ2-3; 7 bases line up with TRBD2. V was clipped by 5 bases and J by 6 bases; unmatched bases: 8. CDR1 is MNHEY and CDR2 is SVGAGI in the germline V gene. The CDR3 runs to 14 residues.

This chain's CDR3 is CASNQQATYEKLFF. The CDR3 DNA follows: TGTGCCAGTAACCAACAGGCGACCTATGAAAAACTGTTTTTT. This chain connects TRBV19 to TRBJ1-4; the D gene is possibly TRBD1 (5 bases). V was clipped by 7 bases and J by 6 bases, with 15 bases between them. Germline CDR1 LNHDA, CDR2 SQIVND (reference sequence). The CDR3 runs to 14 residues.

This clone has just a few counts. The CDR3 DNA reads TGTGCCAGCAGCCCACGGACTAGCGGGGGGGTTACGCAGTATTTT. This gives the protein CASSPRTSGGVTQYF. This chain links TRBV9 with TRBJ2-3, with 15 bases matching TRBD2. Germline assignment: CDR1 SGDLS and CDR2 YYNGEE. The V segment lost 4 bases and the J segment 8 bases; nucleotides outside the gene matches: 5. The CDR3 extends over 15 amino acids.

V and J are TRBV2 and TRBJ2-3, with a tentative D call TRBD2 (6 bases). Per the germline V gene, CDR1 is SNHLY and CDR2 is FYNNEI. The CDR3 runs 13 residues. Trimming left V 7 bases short and J 4 bases short, with 12 bases between. The CDR3 region has the DNA TGTGCCAGCACCGGGGGAGGCGCAGATACGCAGTATTTT. Its protein product is CASTGGGADTQYF. Variable domain in full (rest from reference TRBV2 and TRBJ2-3): EPEVTQTPSHQVTQMGQEVILRCVPISNHLYFYWYRQILGQKVEFLVSFYNNEISEKSEIFDDQFSVERPDGSNFTLKIRSTKLEDSAMYFCASTGGGADTQYFGPGTRLTVL.

The J gene is TRBJ2-7, the V gene TRBV5-4; 10 positions match TRBD2. Trimming removed 3 bases from V and 4 bases from J; junction bases left unmatched: 7. This CDR3 comprises 15 residues. CDR1 and CDR2 from the germline V gene are SGHNT and YYREEE (reference sequence). In DNA form, the CDR3 reads TGTGCCAGCAGCTCCGGGGGTAGCGGGAGGTACGAGCAGTACTTC. It translates to CASSSGGSGRYEQYF. Complete variable domain (other parts from reference TRBV5-4 and TRBJ2-7): ETGVTQSPTHLIKTRGQQVTLRCSSQSGHNTVSWYQQALGQGPQFIFQYYREEENGRGNFPPRFSGLQFPNYSSELNVNALELDDSALYLCASSSGGSGRYEQYFGPGTRLTVT.

The chain joins TRBV19 to TRBJ1-6; no definite D call. V was cut by 8 bases and J by 10 bases, with 15 bases left in between. Germline-derived CDR1 and CDR2 are LNHDA and SQIVND (reference sequence). The CDR3 length is 13 residues. CDR3 residues: CASAVAMRSPLHF. The CDR3 DNA reads TGTGCCAGTGCCGTCGCTATGAGGTCACCCCTCCACTTT.

Written as DNA, the CDR3 is TGTGCCAGCAGTTACGGGACAGATTATAGCAATCAGCCCCAGCATTTT. It codes for CASSYGTDYSNQPQHF. The chain uses TRBV6-6 and TRBJ1-5; 7 bases align to TRBD1. The CDR3 has 16 amino acids. After removal of 2 bases from V and 0 bases from J, the junction contained 4 bases not matched to a gene. From germline, CDR1 is MNHNY and CDR2 SVGAGI (reference sequence).

The genes are TRBV30 and TRBJ2-5, with 8 bases that match TRBD2. CDR1 GTSNPN and CDR2 SVGIG come from the germline V gene (reference sequence). V trimming: 0 bases; J trimming: 0 bases; junction bases outside the gene matches: 6. This CDR3 comprises 16 residues. The CDR3 region has the DNA TGTGCCTGGAGTGTGGGATCGGGAGGGTACCAAGAGACCCAGTACTTC. Translated: CAWSVGSGGYQETQYF. The variable domain in full, with the rest retrieved from reference TRBV30 and TRBJ2-5, is SQTIHQWPATLVQPVGSPLSLECTVEGTSNPNLYWYRQAAGRGLQLLFYSVGIGQISSEVPQNLSASRPQDRQFILSSKKLLLSDSGFYLCAWSVGSGGYQETQYFGPGTRLLVL.

The V and J genes are TRBV4-2 and TRBJ2-1; 16 positions match TRBD2. From germline, CDR1 is LGHNA and CDR2 YNFKEQ. The CDR3 runs to 18 residues. J was trimmed by 2 bases and V by 4 bases; bases with no gene match: 5. CDR3 DNA: TGTGCCAGCAGCCCGGGACTAGCGGGGGGGCTCCCCTACAATGAGCAGTTCTTC. It yields the protein CASSPGLAGGLPYNEQFF.

The chain uses TRBV15 and TRBJ2-2; D may be TRBD1 (5 bases). The V gene lost 0 bases and the J gene lost 7 bases, with 6 bases spanning the gap. The germline V gene has CDR1 LNHNV and CDR2 YYDKDF (reference sequence). The CDR3 runs to 13 residues. The CDR3 reads CATSRDRDGELFF. The CDR3, as DNA: TGTGCCACCAGCAGAGACAGGGACGGGGAGCTGTTTTTT.

The chain has TRBV9 and TRBJ2-1; 14 bases map to TRBD2. V was clipped by 4 bases and J by 8 bases; unmatched bases: 8. The length of the CDR3 is 16 residues. The V gene's germline CDR1 is SGDLS and CDR2 YYNGEE. The CDR3 sequence is CASSLGTSGGLDEQFF. CDR3 coding DNA: TGTGCCAGCAGCCTCGGGACTAGCGGGGGATTGGATGAGCAGTTCTTC.

The chain carries TRBV9 and TRBJ2-7; 10 bases agree with TRBD2. J gave up 2 bases and V 4 bases, and 6 bases lay outside the gene matches. Germline values: CDR1 SGDLS, CDR2 YYNGEE. The length of the CDR3 is 15 residues. Here the CDR3 reads CASSPRTSGTYEQYF. CDR3 DNA sequence: TGTGCCAGCAGCCCCCGGACTAGCGGCACCTACGAGCAGTACTTC.

A few counts support this clone. The V call is TRBV6-6, the J call TRBJ1-6; D might be TRBD1 (5 bases). The germline V gene encodes CDR1 MNHNY and CDR2 SVGAGI (reference sequence). The V end lost 2 bases, the J end lost 9 bases, and 11 bases lay between the germline ends. The CDR3 spans 14 residues. CDR3 protein: CASSYGAAGSPLHF. The CDR3, as DNA: TGTGCCAGCAGTTACGGGGCAGCCGGTTCACCCCTCCACTTT.

The chain joins TRBV10-3 to TRBJ1-2; unclear D gene. There are 14 residues in the CDR3. V was clipped by 2 bases and J by 3 bases, with 10 bases between them. In germline, CDR1 is ENHRY, CDR2 SYGVKD. CDR3 DNA: TGTGCCATCAGTGAGGGGGAGACACACTATGGCTACACCTTC. Protein: CAISEGETHYGYTF.